The 9 T cell receptor beta chains presented below share a single source sample, sequenced in a study of blood T cells in healthy people across ages. Primers used in a second PCR of roughly 6 to 11 cycles were a sample-barcoded 5' primer and a J-beta primer mix. TCRdb itself ran the 5' RACE reads through MiXCR, one entry per CDR3 protein. The table has over 500,000 distinct CDR3 sequences, about 27% seen once; the top ten hold 3.6%. The same sample was also used in a study of T cells of mothers and their children.

Sequencing was carried out using blood. Receptors were obtained from a boy between 2 and 15 years old in good health.

This clonotype was seen a few times. DNA for the CDR3: TGTGCCAGCTCACGTCCAAGACAGCAAGAGACCCAGTACTTC. It encodes CASSRPRQQETQYF. This rearrangement joins TRBV18 to TRBJ2-5; a weak D match, TRBD1 (5 bases). Trimming left V 4 bases short and J 2 bases short, with 11 bases between. The CDR3 consists of 14 residues. CDR1 and CDR2 from the germline V gene are KGHSH and LQKENI.

There are a few counts of this clonotype. The gene calls are TRBV12-3 or TRBV12-4 and TRBJ2-7, with 10 bases identical to TRBD2. The CDR3 runs to 15 residues. With V trimmed by 0 bases and J by 6 bases, 5 bases remained unmatched. CDR3 residues: CASSLALAGASEQYF. CDR3 coding DNA: TGTGCCAGCAGTTTAGCCCTAGCGGGAGCAAGCGAGCAGTACTTC.

This clonotype was picked up a small number of times. This sequence joins TRBV29-1 and TRBJ2-6; D gene ambiguous. Germline V gene lookup returns CDR1 SQVTM and CDR2 ANQGSEA. The CDR3 sequence is 13 residues long. V shed 4 bases and J shed 4 bases, with 8 bases lying between them. The CDR3 loop reads CSVGVPGANVLTF. The CDR3 coding sequence is TGCAGCGTTGGGGTACCAGGGGCCAACGTCCTGACTTTC.

This clonotype was observed a handful of times. V is TRBV7-2 and J is TRBJ1-2; TRBD1 matches 9 bases. Per the germline V gene, CDR1 is SGHTA and CDR2 is FQGNSA. The J segment lost 5 bases and the V segment lost 5 bases, leaving 6 bases of the junction unmatched. The CDR3 spans 14 residues. The CDR3 DNA follows: TGTGCCAGCAGCCTGGACAGGGGCAGTTATGGCTACACCTTC. Protein product: CASSLDRGSYGYTF.

This chain joins TRBV6-1 and TRBJ2-5; D is ambiguous. Germline CDR1 MNHNS, CDR2 SASEGT. The CDR3 has 14 amino acids. V lost 3 bases, J lost 0 bases, and 8 bases lay in between. CDR3 sequence: CASSDLGNQETQYF. The CDR3 DNA sequence: TGTGCCAGCAGTGATTTAGGGAACCAAGAGACCCAGTACTTC.

The table lists this clonotype with a few counts. One end of the junction is discordant with germline, which a read error may explain. The gene calls are TRBV5-1 and TRBJ2-5, with D hard to call. There are 14 residues in the CDR3. CDR1 and CDR2 (germline): SGHRS, YFSETQ. CDR3 bases: TGCGCCAGCAGCTATGGTAACCGCCAAGAGGCCCAGTACTTC. Protein: CASSYGNRQEAQYF.

The rearrangement joins TRBV7-6 to TRBJ2-3, with D perhaps TRBD1 (7 bases). V was pared by 3 bases and J by 5 bases, with 21 bases between. Germline CDR1 is SGHVS and CDR2 is FNYEAQ. This CDR3 has 17 amino acids. This chain's CDR3 is CASSFLVGGGEEDTQYF. CDR3 nucleotides: TGTGCCAGCAGCTTCCTGGTAGGAGGGGGCGAAGAAGATACGCAGTATTTT.

The chain joins TRBV6-2 or TRBV6-3 to TRBJ2-5; D is perhaps TRBD2 (7 bases). Per the germline V gene, CDR1 is MNHEY and CDR2 is SVGEGT. The CDR3 length is 16 residues. V lost 0 bases, J lost 6 bases, and 17 bases lay in between. The CDR3 is CASSYSSGGGAQTQYF. The CDR3 bases are TGTGCCAGCAGTTACTCGAGTGGAGGGGGGGCCCAGACCCAGTACTTC.

The genes are TRBV2 and TRBJ1-2; D remains ambiguous. Germline V gene data show CDR1 as SNHLY and CDR2 as FYNNEI. The CDR3 is 13 amino acids. The V end was cut by 0 bases, the J end by 8 bases, with 10 bases between. This chain's CDR3 is CASSEALDYGYTF. As DNA, the CDR3 is TGTGCCAGCAGTGAAGCGTTGGATTACGGCTACACCTTC. The whole variable domain, filled in from reference TRBV2 and TRBJ1-2, reads EPEVTQTPSHQVTQMGQEVILRCVPISNHLYFYWYRQILGQKVEFLVSFYNNEISEKSEIFDDQFSVERPDGSNFTLKIRSTKLEDSAMYFCASSEALDYGYTFGSGTRLTVV.